This T cell receptor (beta chain) was found in a study of shared clonotypes between healthy human individuals (TCRdb year 2020). The study in broad terms: The cohort comprised a couple of women and a few men aged 18 to 49 years. Per donor, three plates each were used for CD4 naive and CD4 memory, two for CD8 naive, and one for CD8 memory. To estimate repertoire size and how much clonotype sharing occurs between individuals, the study deeply sequenced the blood TCR repertoires of several healthy adults. Different laboratories and diverse techniques were used to prepare libraries and sequence TCR repertoires, to increase sequencing depth and limit assay-specific biases. Leukapheresis yielded between about 0.9 and 9.5 billion PBMCs per donor.

The germline V gene yields KGHSH for CDR1 and LQKENI for CDR2. CDR3 length: 13 amino acids, cysteine to phenylalanine. Only the CDR3 DNA is retained, 39 bases long and in frame from the first base. The junction shows trimming of 5 bases on V and 2 bases on J, plus 6 bases between the germline ends. Using the deep immunoSEQ assay, multiplex PCR amplified TCR CDR3 regions from genomic DNA. Genomic DNA extracted from each cell subset was distributed evenly over all wells of several immunoSEQ 96-well plates, and each plate served as one replicate. For sorted subsets, 150 to 250 ng of genomic DNA, equivalent to 30,000 or so T cell genomes, went into each replicate PCR. Purified libraries were measured with a Qubit 3.0 fluorometer, size-checked on a Bioanalyzer 2100, and measured again with the KAPA Library Quantification kit. Each immunoSEQ 96-well plate was sequenced on its own single-read 150-cycle Illumina NextSeq 550 flow cell. Regarding the original processing steps: Because only junctional sequences without quality scores were contained in the immunoSEQ output, filtering matching that applied to full-length reads could not be performed. Sequences were annotated with PyIR, a Python wrapper for IgBLAST v1.9, and V/J genes and CDR3 were assigned using IMGT germline references. Reads were removed for weak V/J assignments (E-value above 1e-6), missing CDR3, stop codons, out-of-frame junctions, or ambiguous translated residues. V3J clonotypes were defined by identical inferred V gene, J gene, and CDR3 amino acid sequence. Percentage overlap between repertoires was computed as shared unique clonotypes divided by the size of the smaller repertoire. Three approaches were used to assess repertoire richness: RTK rarefaction, the Chao1 estimator, and Recon v2.1 estimates of unobserved clonotypes. Generation probabilities for all TCRbeta clonotypes obtained by the gDNA method from several donors were computed using OLGA. The source is immuneACCESS, and TCRdb retained only in-frame sequences with V and J called. Part of the clones is not carried over; for the studies checked, unresolved V genes explain less than half of this, and the remainder is unexplained. V and J calls and clone size are given by that table; D and trimming were obtained from the DNA. Present in this sample are 1,500,000 or so clones, approximately 98.5% of which were seen just once. The ten most abundant clones make up about 0.34% of the sample.

The investigation overall reported the following: Sampling was restricted to blood, and TCR repertoires in tissues likely differ from the TCR repertoires found in blood. The small number of donors limited the genetic and exposure-history diversity represented. Compared with non-shared clonotypes, the clonotypes found in all four sorted-subset donors had higher generation probabilities. Pairwise subsampling indicated that sequencing depth was expected to affect the degree of clonotype sharing among donors. Even with the large sequencing depth, rarefaction of the sorted-subset datasets indicated that sequencing was incomplete. Naive subsets generally had larger estimated clonotype richness than memory subsets did. Across four donors, about 4.5% of naive CD4, over 3% of naive CD8, approximately 2.5% of memory CD4, and 0.3% to 0.45% of memory CD8 clonotypes were shared.

Comment on this clone: Which antigen it targets is not known. Qualities for individual bases were not recorded, and no much larger clone is one base off.

The donors were healthy, HIV-negative adults who had no recently reported acute infections or vaccinations. Every donor was a Caucasian adult residing in Nashville, Tennessee, USA. CD4+ T cells were enriched by magnetic negative selection; naive cells were then positively selected on CD45RA, and the negative fraction formed the memory subset. Blood was collected by leukapheresis, and PBMCs were isolated by Ficoll-Histopaque density gradient centrifugation and then cryopreserved in liquid nitrogen vapor phase. Analytical flow cytometry was used to check the purity and quantity of every magnetically sorted T cell population. Each sorted fraction had its genomic DNA isolated and then quantified by UV absorbance on a Nanodrop 2000c.

The receptor was derived from a young man in good health. The V and J segments used are TRBV18 and TRBJ2-2; the D gene identity is not certain. The sample consisted of naive CD4+ T cells sorted from blood. Interpreted using the paper, the cell subset or site label stands for: CD45RA+ positively selected. The DNA sequence follows: TGTGCCAGCTCAACCTTAAACACCGGGGAGCTGTTTTTT. Its protein reads: CASSTLNTGELFF.